This is a list of T cell receptor beta chains from one sample in a study of cytomegalovirus exposure and HLA in healthy donors. The data were produced by immunoSEQ multiplex PCR, yet TCRdb's version contains in-frame clones alone and is incomplete. The table for this sample gives 80,000 or so clones. The sample taken for sequencing was PBMCs. Receptor source: a man aged 50 or older in good health and CMV-seropositive. The conserved cysteine and the conserved F or W are not part of the CDR3 here. Each record gives: V gene, J gene, CDR3 protein.

V: TRBV6-5; J: TRBJ1-5; CDR3: ASSQTDRPNQPQH
V: TRBV28; J: TRBJ2-2; CDR3: ASSPLTEPNTGELF
V: TRBV7-9; J: TRBJ2-5; CDR3: ASYPMLPRPEETQY
V: TRBV7-6; J: TRBJ2-3; CDR3: ASSLSGGDTQY
V: TRBV6-1; J: TRBJ2-7; CDR3: ASSEGRDSLL
V: TRBV29-1; J: TRBJ1-1; CDR3: SVVRGQGNSEAF
V: TRBV6-6; J: TRBJ2-7; CDR3: ASSDPGQAYEQY
V: TRBV5-8; J: TRBJ2-6; CDR3: ASSTLHRAGANVLT
V: TRBV19; J: TRBJ2-1; CDR3: ASSIRTSGRPSSYNEQF
V: TRBV19; J: TRBJ1-3; CDR3: ATSPWGTGNTIY
V: TRBV18; J: TRBJ1-4; CDR3: ASSRESANEKLF
V: TRBV4-1; J: TRBJ1-4; CDR3: ASSHARGRHEKLF
V: TRBV5-1; J: TRBJ1-1; CDR3: ASSLETGNTEAF
V: TRBV5-1; J: TRBJ1-1; CDR3: ASSLGEATEAF
V: TRBV5-4; J: TRBJ2-1; CDR3: ASSLSGISAGQF
V: TRBV5-1; J: TRBJ2-1; CDR3: ASSLSGQGQF
V: TRBV7-9; J: TRBJ2-7; CDR3: ASSLARGNEQY
V: TRBV11-3; J: TRBJ2-1; CDR3: ASSVGREYNEQF
V: TRBV5-1; J: TRBJ2-7; CDR3: ASSGDRNEQY
V: TRBV5-1; J: TRBJ1-2; CDR3: ASSLVQPNYGYT
V: TRBV7-9; J: TRBJ2-7; CDR3: ASSPGDTLYEQY
V: TRBV6-5; J: TRBJ2-1; CDR3: ASSGDRLYNEQF
V: TRBV19; J: TRBJ1-5; CDR3: ASIYTGSNQPQH
V: TRBV18; J: TRBJ2-1; CDR3: ASVQGAYNEQF
V: TRBV4-1; J: TRBJ2-2; CDR3: ASSQLTGGDTGELF
V: TRBV5-1; J: TRBJ2-3; CDR3: ASSLSSTDTQY
V: TRBV7-2; J: TRBJ2-1; CDR3: ASSLLKSSGRSNEQF
V: TRBV6-1; J: TRBJ1-5; CDR3: ASSIQGNWH
V: TRBV5-1; J: TRBJ1-1; CDR3: ASRRDSTEAF
V: TRBV2; J: TRBJ2-3; CDR3: ASSVRRTDTQY
V: TRBV30; J: TRBJ2-1; CDR3: AWSLGGRGLDEQF
V: TRBV10-3; J: TRBJ2-2; CDR3: ATRGGGTGELF
V: TRBV7-2; J: TRBJ2-5; CDR3: ASSLRYSETQY
V: TRBV19; J: TRBJ1-5; CDR3: ASSIIGGTQPQH
V: TRBV4-1; J: TRBJ1-3; CDR3: ASSQGNSSSGNTIY
V: TRBV19; J: TRBJ2-1; CDR3: ASSPVGQGLRNEQF
V: TRBV9; J: TRBJ1-4; CDR3: ASSVNGLEDEKLF
V: TRBV6-1; J: TRBJ2-5; CDR3: ASSEMGWTGAETQY
V: TRBV7-9; J: TRBJ2-1; CDR3: ASSRVVAEYNEQF
V: TRBV6-5; J: TRBJ2-7; CDR3: ASTNSGSYEQY
V: TRBV10-3; J: TRBJ2-1; CDR3: AISDPAGGPGNNEQF
V: TRBV5-1; J: TRBJ1-3; CDR3: ASSSDRSGNTIY
V: TRBV10-3; J: TRBJ1-1; CDR3: AISQGSTEAF
V: TRBV6-1; J: TRBJ1-2; CDR3: ASTLGQAVNYGYT
V: TRBV30; J: TRBJ1-6; CDR3: AWSKIFRTGPYNSPLH
V: TRBV5-6; J: TRBJ2-7; CDR3: ASSVGAGTGEQY
V: TRBV10-3; J: TRBJ2-1; CDR3: AISEDGGNNEQF
V: TRBV28; J: TRBJ2-7; CDR3: ASSRGRTGSYEQY
V: TRBV19; J: TRBJ2-7; CDR3: ASSIDSDRTYEQY
V: TRBV6-5; J: TRBJ2-6; CDR3: ASTSGANVLT
V: TRBV19; J: TRBJ1-2; CDR3: ASSMGSGVGYT
V: TRBV5-4; J: TRBJ2-5; CDR3: ASSFSGREQETQY
V: TRBV6-1; J: TRBJ2-2; CDR3: ASSQGLNTGELF
V: TRBV4-1; J: TRBJ1-2; CDR3: ASSRGLDGYT
V: TRBV18; J: TRBJ2-7; CDR3: ASSSGQHLYEQY